The rows below give T cell receptor beta chains drawn from one sample of a study of glioma-infiltrating T cells after dendritic cell vaccination. Libraries were prepared by immunoSEQ multiplex PCR; TCRdb keeps only in-frame clonotypes and omits some of them. The table shows over 55,000 clones, with about 80% occurring only once. The material was blood, obtained after dendritic cell vaccination. These receptors were taken from a human donor with glioblastoma. Each CDR3 is given with its conserved first and last residue. The order of the fields is J gene, V gene, CDR3 length, D gene, clone size, CDR3 DNA, CDR3 protein. D genes are given only for firm matches. Clone size is shown for a subset of rows, as once, few, many or a class of expanded clone.

j_call: TRBJ1-1; v_call: TRBV7-9; cdr3_length: 14; d_call: .; clone_size: .; cdr3_nt: TGTGCCAGCAGCTTAGTACAGGTAAACACTGAAGCTTTCTTT; cdr3_aa: CASSLVQVNTEAFF
j_call: TRBJ1-6; v_call: TRBV19; cdr3_length: 13; d_call: .; clone_size: few; cdr3_nt: TGTGCCAGTAGTATACAGGAGGATTCACCCCTCCACTTT; cdr3_aa: CASSIQEDSPLHF
j_call: TRBJ1-4; v_call: TRBV7-8; cdr3_length: 15; d_call: TRBD1; clone_size: .; cdr3_nt: TGTGCCAGCAGCACTCGGACAGGGATGAGTGAAAAACTGTTTTTT; cdr3_aa: CASSTRTGMSEKLFF
j_call: TRBJ2-1; v_call: TRBV13; cdr3_length: 15; d_call: TRBD1; clone_size: .; cdr3_nt: TGTGCCAGCAGCCCTCCGGACAGGGCCTTCAATGAGCAGTTCTTC; cdr3_aa: CASSPPDRAFNEQFF
j_call: TRBJ2-1; v_call: TRBV5-1; cdr3_length: 15; d_call: TRBD2; clone_size: .; cdr3_nt: TGCGCCAGCAGCTCTACTAGCGGGGGGGTAAATGAGCAGTTCTTC; cdr3_aa: CASSSTSGGVNEQFF
j_call: TRBJ2-3; v_call: TRBV30; cdr3_length: 12; d_call: .; clone_size: .; cdr3_nt: TGTGCCTGGAGTGGGTCAGGGGATACGCAGTATTTT; cdr3_aa: CAWSGSGDTQYF
j_call: TRBJ1-1; v_call: TRBV18; cdr3_length: 15; d_call: .; clone_size: .; cdr3_nt: TGTGCCAGCTCACCAGGACTGGAAATGAACACTGAAGCTTTCTTT; cdr3_aa: CASSPGLEMNTEAFF
j_call: TRBJ2-7; v_call: TRBV5-4; cdr3_length: 15; d_call: TRBD2; clone_size: .; cdr3_nt: TGTGCCAGCAGCCTTGAGGTGCGGGGGAGGGCCGAGCAGTACTTC; cdr3_aa: CASSLEVRGRAEQYF
j_call: TRBJ1-3; v_call: TRBV5-1; cdr3_length: 17; d_call: TRBD1; clone_size: .; cdr3_nt: TGCGCCAGCAGCCTCCGACAGGGGGCCCTCTCTGGAAACACCATATATTTT; cdr3_aa: CASSLRQGALSGNTIYF
j_call: TRBJ1-2; v_call: TRBV27; cdr3_length: 17; d_call: .; clone_size: once; cdr3_nt: TGTGCCAGCAGTTTGGGGGCGGATGGGCTTCGCCACTATGGCTACACCTTC; cdr3_aa: CASSLGADGLRHYGYTF
j_call: TRBJ1-1; v_call: TRBV9; cdr3_length: 14; d_call: .; clone_size: .; cdr3_nt: TGTGCCAGCAGCGTAGACTTCATGAACACTGAAGCTTTCTTT; cdr3_aa: CASSVDFMNTEAFF
j_call: TRBJ2-7; v_call: TRBV30; cdr3_length: 16; d_call: TRBD1; clone_size: .; cdr3_nt: TGTGCCTGGAGTGGCCGACAGGGCTCCAGCTCCTACGAGCAGTACTTC; cdr3_aa: CAWSGRQGSSSYEQYF
j_call: TRBJ2-5; v_call: TRBV5-4; cdr3_length: 15; d_call: TRBD2; clone_size: .; cdr3_nt: TGTGCCAGCAGCTTCCAAACTAGCGACCAAGAGACCCAGTACTTC; cdr3_aa: CASSFQTSDQETQYF
j_call: TRBJ1-5; v_call: TRBV5-1; cdr3_length: 16; d_call: TRBD1; clone_size: .; cdr3_nt: TGCGCCAGCAGCTTGGGAGGGACAGGCGAAGATTTGCCCCAGCATTTT; cdr3_aa: CASSLGGTGEDLPQHF
j_call: TRBJ1-6; v_call: TRBV7-2; cdr3_length: 18; d_call: .; clone_size: .; cdr3_nt: TGTGCCAGCAGCTTAACAAAAGGATACAGCCTACAAAATTCACCCCTCCACTTT; cdr3_aa: CASSLTKGYSLQNSPLHF
j_call: TRBJ2-5; v_call: TRBV2; cdr3_length: 14; d_call: TRBD1; clone_size: .; cdr3_nt: TGTGCCAGCAGTGGGGGACAGGGTACGCCTGAGCAGTACTTC; cdr3_aa: CASSGGQGTPEQYF
j_call: TRBJ1-3; v_call: TRBV30; cdr3_length: 14; d_call: .; clone_size: .; cdr3_nt: TGTGCCTGGAGTGTGCGACAGCAAAAAAACACCATATATTTT; cdr3_aa: CAWSVRQQKNTIYF
j_call: TRBJ2-7; v_call: TRBV27; cdr3_length: 14; d_call: TRBD1; clone_size: .; cdr3_nt: TGTGCCAGCAGTAGGGACAGGGGGCTGTACGAGCAGTACTTC; cdr3_aa: CASSRDRGLYEQYF